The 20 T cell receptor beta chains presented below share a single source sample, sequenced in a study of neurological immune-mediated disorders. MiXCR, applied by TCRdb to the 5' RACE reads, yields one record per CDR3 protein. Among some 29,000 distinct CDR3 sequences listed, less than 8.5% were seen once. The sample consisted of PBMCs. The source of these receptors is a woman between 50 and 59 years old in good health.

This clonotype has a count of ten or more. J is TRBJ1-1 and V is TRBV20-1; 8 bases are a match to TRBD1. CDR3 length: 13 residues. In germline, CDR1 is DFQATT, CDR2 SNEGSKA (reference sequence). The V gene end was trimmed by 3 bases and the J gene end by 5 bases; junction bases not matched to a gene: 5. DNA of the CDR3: TGCAGTGCTAGCGGACAGGGAGGGACTGAAGCTTTCTTT. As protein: CSASGQGGTEAFF.

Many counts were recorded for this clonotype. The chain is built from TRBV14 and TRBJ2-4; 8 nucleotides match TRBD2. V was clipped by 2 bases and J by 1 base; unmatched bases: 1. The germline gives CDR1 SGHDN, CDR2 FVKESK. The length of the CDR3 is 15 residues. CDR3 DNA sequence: TGTGCCAGCAGCCAATCTAGCGGGGCCAAAAACATTCAGTACTTC. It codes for CASSQSSGAKNIQYF.

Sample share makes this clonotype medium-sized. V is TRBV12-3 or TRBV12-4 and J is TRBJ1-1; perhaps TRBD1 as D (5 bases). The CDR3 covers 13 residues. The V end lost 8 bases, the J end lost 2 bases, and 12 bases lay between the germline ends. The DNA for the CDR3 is TGTGCCAGCCTGACAGACTTAAACACTGAAGCTTTCTTT. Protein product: CASLTDLNTEAFF.

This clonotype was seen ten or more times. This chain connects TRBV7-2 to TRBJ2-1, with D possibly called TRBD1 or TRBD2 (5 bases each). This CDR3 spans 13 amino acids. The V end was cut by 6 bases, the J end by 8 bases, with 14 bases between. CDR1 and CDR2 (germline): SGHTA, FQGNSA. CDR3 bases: TGTGCCAGCAGACGGGACCCCACCGATGAGCAGTTCTTC. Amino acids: CASRRDPTDEQFF.

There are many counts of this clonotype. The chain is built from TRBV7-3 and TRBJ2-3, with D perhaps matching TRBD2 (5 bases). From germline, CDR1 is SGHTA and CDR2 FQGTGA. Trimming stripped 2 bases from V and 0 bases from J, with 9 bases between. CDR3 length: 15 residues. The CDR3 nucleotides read TGTGCCAGCAGCTTAGCGGGTCAAAGCACAGATACGCAGTATTTT. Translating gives CASSLAGQSTDTQYF.

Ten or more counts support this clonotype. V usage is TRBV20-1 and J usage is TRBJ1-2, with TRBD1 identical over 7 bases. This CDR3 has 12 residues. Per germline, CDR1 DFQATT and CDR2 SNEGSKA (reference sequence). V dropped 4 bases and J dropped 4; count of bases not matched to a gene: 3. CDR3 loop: CSAITGVYGYTF. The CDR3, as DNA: TGCAGTGCTATTACAGGGGTCTATGGCTACACCTTC.

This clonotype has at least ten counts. CDR3 loop: CASSELVYSGNTIYF. CDR3 DNA sequence: TGTGCCAGCAGTGAACTGGTCTACTCTGGAAACACCATATATTTT. The chain joins TRBV6-1 to TRBJ1-3, with D unclear. The CDR3 consists of 15 residues. Germline-derived CDR1 and CDR2 are MNHNS and SASEGT. Trimming removed 2 bases at V and 0 bases at J, with 8 bases between.

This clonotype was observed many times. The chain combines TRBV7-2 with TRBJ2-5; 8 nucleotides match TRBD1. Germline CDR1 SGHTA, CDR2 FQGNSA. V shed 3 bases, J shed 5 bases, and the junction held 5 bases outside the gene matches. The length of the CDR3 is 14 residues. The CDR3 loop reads CASSFDRGQETQYF. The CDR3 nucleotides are TGTGCCAGCAGCTTCGACAGGGGTCAGGAGACCCAGTACTTC.

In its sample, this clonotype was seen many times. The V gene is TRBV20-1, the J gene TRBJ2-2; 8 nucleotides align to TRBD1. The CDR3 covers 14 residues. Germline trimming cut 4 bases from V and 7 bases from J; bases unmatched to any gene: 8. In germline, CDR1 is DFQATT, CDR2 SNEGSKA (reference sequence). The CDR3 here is CSAKRTGKVGELFF. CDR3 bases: TGCAGTGCTAAAAGGACAGGGAAGGTCGGGGAGCTGTTTTTT.

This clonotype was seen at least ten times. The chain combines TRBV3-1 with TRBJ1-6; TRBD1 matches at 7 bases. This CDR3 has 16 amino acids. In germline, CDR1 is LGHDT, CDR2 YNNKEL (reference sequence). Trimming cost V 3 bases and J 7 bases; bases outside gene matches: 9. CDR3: CASSQYKGQRNSPLHF. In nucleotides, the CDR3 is TGTGCCAGCAGCCAGTATAAGGGACAGCGAAATTCACCCCTCCACTTT.

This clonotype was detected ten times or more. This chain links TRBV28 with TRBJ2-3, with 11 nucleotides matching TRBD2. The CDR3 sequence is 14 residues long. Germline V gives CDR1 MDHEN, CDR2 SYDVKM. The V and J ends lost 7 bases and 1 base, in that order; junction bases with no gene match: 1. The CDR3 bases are TGTGCCAGCAAACTAGCGGGAGGCACAGATACGCAGTATTTT. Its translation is CASKLAGGTDTQYF.

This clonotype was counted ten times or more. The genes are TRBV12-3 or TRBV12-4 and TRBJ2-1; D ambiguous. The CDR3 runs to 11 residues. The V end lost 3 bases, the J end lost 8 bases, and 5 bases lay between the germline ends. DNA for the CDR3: TGTGCCAGCAGTTTGACTCATGAGCAGTTCTTC. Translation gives CASSLTHEQFF.

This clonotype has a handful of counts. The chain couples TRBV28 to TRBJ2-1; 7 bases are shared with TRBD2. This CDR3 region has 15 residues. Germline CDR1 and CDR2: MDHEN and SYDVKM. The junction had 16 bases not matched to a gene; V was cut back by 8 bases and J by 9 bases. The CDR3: CASRPSVGGLGEQFF. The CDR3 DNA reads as TGTGCCAGCCGGCCGTCGGTGGGAGGGCTGGGTGAGCAGTTCTTC. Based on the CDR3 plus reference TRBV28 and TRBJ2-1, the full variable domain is DVKVTQSSRYLVKRTGEKVFLECVQDMDHENMFWYRQDPGLGLRLIYFSYDVKMKEKGDIPEGYSVSREKKERFSLILESASTNQTSMYLCASRPSVGGLGEQFFGPGTRLTVL.

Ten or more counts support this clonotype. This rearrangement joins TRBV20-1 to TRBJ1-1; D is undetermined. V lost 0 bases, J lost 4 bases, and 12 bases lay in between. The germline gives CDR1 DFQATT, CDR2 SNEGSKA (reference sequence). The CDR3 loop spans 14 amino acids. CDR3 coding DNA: TGCAGTGCTAGAGATGGGGTATGGACCACTGAAGCTTTCTTT. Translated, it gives CSARDGVWTTEAFF.

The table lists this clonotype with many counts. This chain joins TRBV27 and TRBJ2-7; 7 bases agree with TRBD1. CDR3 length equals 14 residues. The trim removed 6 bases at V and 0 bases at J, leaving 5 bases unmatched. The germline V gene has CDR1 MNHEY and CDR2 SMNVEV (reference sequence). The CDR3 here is CASSQRDSSYEQYF. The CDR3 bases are TGTGCCAGCAGCCAACGGGACAGCTCCTACGAGCAGTACTTC.

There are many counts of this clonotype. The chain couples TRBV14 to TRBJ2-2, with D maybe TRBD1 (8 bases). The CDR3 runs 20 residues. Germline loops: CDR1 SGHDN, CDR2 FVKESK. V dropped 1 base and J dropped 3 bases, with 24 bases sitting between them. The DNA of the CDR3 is TGTGCCAGCAGCCAAGCCCCCTTGTGGAACAGGGGGAGGGACACCGGGGAGCTGTTTTTT. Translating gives CASSQAPLWNRGRDTGELFF.

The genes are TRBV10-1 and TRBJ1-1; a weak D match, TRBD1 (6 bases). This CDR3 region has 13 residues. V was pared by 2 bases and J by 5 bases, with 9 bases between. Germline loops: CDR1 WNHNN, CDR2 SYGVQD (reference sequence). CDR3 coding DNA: TGCGCCAGCAGTGAGAACAGGGTTACTGAAGCTTTCTTT. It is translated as CASSENRVTEAFF.

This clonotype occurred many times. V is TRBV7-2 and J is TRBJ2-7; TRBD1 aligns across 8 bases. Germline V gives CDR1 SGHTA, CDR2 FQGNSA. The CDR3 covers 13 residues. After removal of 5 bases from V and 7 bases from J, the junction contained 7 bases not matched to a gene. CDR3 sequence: CASSNGQGREQYF. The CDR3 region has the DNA TGTGCCAGCAGCAACGGACAGGGACGGGAGCAGTACTTC.

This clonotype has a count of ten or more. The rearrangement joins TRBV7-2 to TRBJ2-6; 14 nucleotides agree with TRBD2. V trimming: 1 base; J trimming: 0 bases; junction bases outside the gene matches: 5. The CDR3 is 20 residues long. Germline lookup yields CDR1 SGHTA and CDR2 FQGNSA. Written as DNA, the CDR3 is TGTGCCAGCAGCTTAGTCCGACTAGCGGGGGGGGACTCTGGGGCCAACGTCCTGACTTTC. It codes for CASSLVRLAGGDSGANVLTF.

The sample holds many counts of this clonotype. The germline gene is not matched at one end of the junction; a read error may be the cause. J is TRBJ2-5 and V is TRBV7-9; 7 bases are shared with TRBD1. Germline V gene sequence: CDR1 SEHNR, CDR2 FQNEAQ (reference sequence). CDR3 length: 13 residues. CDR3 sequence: CASSPGTEETQYF. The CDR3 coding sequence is TGCGCCAGCAGCCCCGGGACAGAAGAGACCCAGTACTTC.